Listed below are T cell receptor beta chains from one sample, sequenced in a study of shared clonotypes between healthy human individuals. The repertoire was sequenced with immunoSEQ multiplex PCR; TCRdb's copy has only in-frame clones and lacks some. The sample includes about 2.1 million clones, approximately 94% seen only once; the top ten take around 1.7%. The material sequenced was naive CD8+ T cells from PBMCs. These receptors were taken from a man aged 18 to 30 in good health. Some clones in this sample may be carry-over from other donors' samples. Both conserved end residues are trimmed from each CDR3.

CDR3 length	V gene	J gene	CDR3 protein
12	TRBV10-1	TRBJ2-1	ASSRPSSYNEQF
14	TRBV11-3	TRBJ2-3	ASSPNYRGGGDTQY
11	TRBV4-3	TRBJ2-1	ASSQESLHEQF
15	TRBV4-3	TRBJ2-1	ASSQEPSGTINNEQF
12	TRBV27	TRBJ2-3	ASRALREGDTQY
13	TRBV4-2	TRBJ2-2	ASSPRFSTSGELF
9	TRBV30	TRBJ2-2	AWGWTGELF
14	TRBV6-1	TRBJ2-7	ASSEPGTGIPYEQY
11	TRBV5-6	TRBJ1-2	ASSLANGSPYT
11	TRBV7-9	TRBJ1-2	ASSLRGNYGYT
10	TRBV28	TRBJ2-7	ASSLRRNEQY
12	TRBV5-5	TRBJ2-7	ASSRTLSLDEQY
13	TRBV27	TRBJ1-5	ASSLGQGVDQPQH
12	TRBV6-1	TRBJ2-5	ASTQFRGPETQY
13	TRBV27	TRBJ1-4	ASSLLSAYNEKLF
12	TRBV27	TRBJ1-1	ASSIQTGGTEAF
12	TRBV11-2	TRBJ2-7	ASSHRDLPYEQY
15	TRBV11-1	TRBJ2-7	ASSQPLRRVASYEQY
13	TRBV7-2	TRBJ2-5	ASSSRQNRPETQY
12	TRBV27	TRBJ2-7	ASSQKGTGYEQY
12	TRBV9	TRBJ2-7	ASSVGGEMYEQY
13	TRBV6-5	TRBJ2-3	ASSDFATAADTQY
11	TRBV7-3	TRBJ2-7	ASSLGWGYEQY
10	TRBV27	TRBJ2-2	ASSLDHGELF
11	TRBV27	TRBJ2-7	ASSPTGGYEQY
10	TRBV14	TRBJ2-7	ASSRQGDEQY
14	TRBV27	TRBJ1-1	ASSSLPKGRGTEAF
16	TRBV5-1	TRBJ1-1	ASSLSLVSGFMSTEAF
13	TRBV7-9	TRBJ2-1	ASSFSLAGRDEQF
14	TRBV4-3	TRBJ2-7	ASSQDQGTGSYEQY
16	TRBV28	TRBJ1-3	ASSLVGPYSLTGNTIY
15	TRBV9	TRBJ2-1	ASSGSSAEPFRTEQF
12	TRBV10-2	TRBJ1-2	ATHVSGTRYGYT
14	TRBV9	TRBJ2-3	ASSPRTSGYTDTQY
11	TRBV5-4	TRBJ2-1	ASAPRGFNEQF
14	TRBV18	TRBJ1-4	ASSTGRQGRDEKLF
16	TRBV28	TRBJ2-6	ASRTTRPGYAGANVLT
9	TRBV30	TRBJ1-1	AWTGVTEAF
14	TRBV7-9	TRBJ2-3	ASSPPAGHNTDTQY
14	TRBV4-2	TRBJ1-3	ASSPSGQRMGNTIY
12	TRBV7-9	TRBJ2-3	ASIDPAVPDTQY
15	TRBV9	TRBJ2-1	ASSPPRASGSRNEQF
18	TRBV12-1	TRBJ1-1	ASSFAHKVGRWNPNTEAF
13	TRBV9	TRBJ2-3	ASSAGTSGTDTQY
11	TRBV10-3	TRBJ2-5	AISGGNEETQY
11	TRBV27	TRBJ2-2	ASSFQNTGELF
11	TRBV29-1	TRBJ2-3	SVVYGGADTQY